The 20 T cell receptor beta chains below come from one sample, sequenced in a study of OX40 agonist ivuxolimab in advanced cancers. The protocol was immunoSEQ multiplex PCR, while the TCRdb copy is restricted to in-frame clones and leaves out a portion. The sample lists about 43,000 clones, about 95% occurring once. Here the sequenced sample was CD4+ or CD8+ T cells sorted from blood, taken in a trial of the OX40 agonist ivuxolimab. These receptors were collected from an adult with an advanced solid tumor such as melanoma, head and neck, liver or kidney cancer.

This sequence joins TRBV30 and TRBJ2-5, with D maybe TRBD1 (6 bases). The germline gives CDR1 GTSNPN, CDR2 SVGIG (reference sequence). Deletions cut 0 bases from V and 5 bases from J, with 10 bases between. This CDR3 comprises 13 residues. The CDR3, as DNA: TGTGCCTGGAGTGTACAGGGTGGGGAGACCCAGTACTTC. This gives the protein CAWSVQGGETQYF.

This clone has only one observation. Here the CDR3 DNA reads TGCGCCAGCAGCTTGGGACTTCTGGTCTGGGATGAGCAGTTCTTC. This sequence encodes CASSLGLLVWDEQFF. The V and J genes are TRBV5-1 and TRBJ2-1; D uncertain. The CDR3 has 15 amino acids. Germline V CDR1 and CDR2: SGHRS, YFSETQ. The germline V and J ends were trimmed by 0 bases and 8 bases, with 15 bases remaining between them.

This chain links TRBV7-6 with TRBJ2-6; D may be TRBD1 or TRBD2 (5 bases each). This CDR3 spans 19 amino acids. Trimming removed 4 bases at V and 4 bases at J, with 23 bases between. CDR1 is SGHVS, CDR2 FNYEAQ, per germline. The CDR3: CASSSKRGTVVTGANVLTF. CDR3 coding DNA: TGTGCCAGCAGCTCCAAGCGAGGGACGGTGGTGACCGGGGCCAACGTCCTGACTTTC.

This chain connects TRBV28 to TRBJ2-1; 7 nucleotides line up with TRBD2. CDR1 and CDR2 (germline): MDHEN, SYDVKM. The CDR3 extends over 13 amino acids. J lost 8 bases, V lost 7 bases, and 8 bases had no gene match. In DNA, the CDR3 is TGTGCCAGCACTAGCGGAGAAGGCTATGAGCAGTTCTTC. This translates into CASTSGEGYEQFF.

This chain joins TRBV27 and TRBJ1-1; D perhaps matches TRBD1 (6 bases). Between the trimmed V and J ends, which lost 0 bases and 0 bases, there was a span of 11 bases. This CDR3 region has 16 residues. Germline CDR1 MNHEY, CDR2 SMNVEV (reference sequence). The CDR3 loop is CASSLSGGRMNTEAFF. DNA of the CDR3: TGTGCCAGCAGTTTATCGGGGGGGCGGATGAACACTGAAGCTTTCTTT.

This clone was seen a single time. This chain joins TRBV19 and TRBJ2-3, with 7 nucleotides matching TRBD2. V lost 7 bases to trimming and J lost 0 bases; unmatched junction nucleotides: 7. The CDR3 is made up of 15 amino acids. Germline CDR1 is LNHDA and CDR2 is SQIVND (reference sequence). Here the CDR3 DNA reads TGTGCCAGTATGGGGGGGACCGGAAGCACAGATACGCAGTATTTT. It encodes CASMGGTGSTDTQYF.

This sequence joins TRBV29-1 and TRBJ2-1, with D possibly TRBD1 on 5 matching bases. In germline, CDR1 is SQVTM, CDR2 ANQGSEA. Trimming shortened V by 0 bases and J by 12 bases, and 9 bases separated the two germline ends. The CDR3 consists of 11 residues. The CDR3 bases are TGCAGCGTTGAAGAATGGGGCGGGCAGTTCTTC. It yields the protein CSVEEWGGQFF.

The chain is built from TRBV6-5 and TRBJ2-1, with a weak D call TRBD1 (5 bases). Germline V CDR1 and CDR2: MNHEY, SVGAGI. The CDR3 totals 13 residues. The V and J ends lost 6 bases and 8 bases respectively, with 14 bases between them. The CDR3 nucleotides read TGTGCCAGCAGGACTTCCAGGGAACATGAGCAGTTCTTC. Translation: CASRTSREHEQFF.

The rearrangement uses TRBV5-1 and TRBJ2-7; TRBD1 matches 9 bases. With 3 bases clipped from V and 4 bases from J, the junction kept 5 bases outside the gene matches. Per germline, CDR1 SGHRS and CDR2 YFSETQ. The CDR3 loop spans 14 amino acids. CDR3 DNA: TGCGCCAGCAGCTACCAGGGACAGGGTTACGAGCAGTACTTC. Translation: CASSYQGQGYEQYF.

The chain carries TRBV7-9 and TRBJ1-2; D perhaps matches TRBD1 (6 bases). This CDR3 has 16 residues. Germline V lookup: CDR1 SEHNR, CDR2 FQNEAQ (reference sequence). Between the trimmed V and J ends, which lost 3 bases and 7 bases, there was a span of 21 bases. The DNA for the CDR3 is TGTGCCAGCAGCTTTTCCTGGGACAATAATAAGAGTGGCTACACCTTC. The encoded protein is CASSFSWDNNKSGYTF. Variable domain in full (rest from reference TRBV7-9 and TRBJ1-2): DTGVSQNPRHKITKRGQNVTFRCDPISEHNRLYWYRQTLGQGPEFLTYFQNEAQLEKSRLLSDRFSAERPKGSFSTLEIQRTEQGDSAMYLCASSFSWDNNKSGYTFGSGTRLTVV.

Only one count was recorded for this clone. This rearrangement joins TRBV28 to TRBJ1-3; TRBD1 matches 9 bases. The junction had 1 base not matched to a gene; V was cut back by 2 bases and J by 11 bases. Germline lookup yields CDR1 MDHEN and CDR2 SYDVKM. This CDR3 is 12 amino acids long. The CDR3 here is CASSLRQGAIYF. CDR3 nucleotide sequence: TGTGCCAGCAGTTTACGACAGGGGGCCATATATTTT.

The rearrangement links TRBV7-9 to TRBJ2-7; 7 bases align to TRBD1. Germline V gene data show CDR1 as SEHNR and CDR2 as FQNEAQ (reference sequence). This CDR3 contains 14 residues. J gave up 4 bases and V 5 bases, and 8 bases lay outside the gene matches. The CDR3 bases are TGTGCCAGCAGCCATCCGACAGGGAAGTACGAGCAGTACTTC. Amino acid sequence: CASSHPTGKYEQYF.

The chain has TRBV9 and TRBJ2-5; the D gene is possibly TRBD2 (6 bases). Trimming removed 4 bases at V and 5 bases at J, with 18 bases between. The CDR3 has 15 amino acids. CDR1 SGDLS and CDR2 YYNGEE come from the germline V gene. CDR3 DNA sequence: TGTGCCAGCAGCTTTAGCGGAGTAAGGATTGAGACCCAGTACTTC. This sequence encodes CASSFSGVRIETQYF.

The DNA for the CDR3 is TGTGCCACCAGCAGAGGGACAGTGCCAGGGAACGAGCAGTACTTC. Residues: CATSRGTVPGNEQYF. The chain is built from TRBV15 and TRBJ2-7, with D maybe TRBD1 (6 bases). Germline V gene lookup returns CDR1 LNHNV and CDR2 YYDKDF (reference sequence). The CDR3 length is 15 residues. Deletions cut 1 base from V and 5 bases from J, with 15 bases between.

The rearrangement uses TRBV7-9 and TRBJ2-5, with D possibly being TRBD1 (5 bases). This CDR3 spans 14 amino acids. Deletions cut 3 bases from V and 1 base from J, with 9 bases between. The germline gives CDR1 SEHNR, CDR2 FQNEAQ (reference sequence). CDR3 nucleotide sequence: TGTGCCAGCAGCTTGTGGGGCTTCCAAGAGACCCAGTACTTC. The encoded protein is CASSLWGFQETQYF.

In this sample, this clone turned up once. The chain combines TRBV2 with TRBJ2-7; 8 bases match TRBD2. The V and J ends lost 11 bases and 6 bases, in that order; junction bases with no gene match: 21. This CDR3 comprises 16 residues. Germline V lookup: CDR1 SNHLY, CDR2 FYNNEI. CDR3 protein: CAGPPQAGVGGGEQYF. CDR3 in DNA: TGTGCCGGCCCCCCCCAAGCGGGAGTAGGAGGAGGCGAGCAGTACTTC.

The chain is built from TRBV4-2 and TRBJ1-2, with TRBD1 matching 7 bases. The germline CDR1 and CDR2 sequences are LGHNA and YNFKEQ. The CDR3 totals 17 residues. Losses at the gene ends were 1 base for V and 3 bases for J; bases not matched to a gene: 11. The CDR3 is CASSQVVLQGSDYGYTF. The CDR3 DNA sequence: TGTGCCAGCAGCCAAGTTGTACTACAGGGGAGTGACTATGGCTACACCTTC.

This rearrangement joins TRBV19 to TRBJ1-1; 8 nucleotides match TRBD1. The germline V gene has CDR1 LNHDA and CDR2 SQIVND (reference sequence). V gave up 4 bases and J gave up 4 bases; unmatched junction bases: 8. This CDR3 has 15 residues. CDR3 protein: CASSTTGGRVTEAFF. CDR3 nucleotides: TGTGCCAGTAGTACAACAGGGGGAAGGGTCACTGAAGCTTTCTTT.

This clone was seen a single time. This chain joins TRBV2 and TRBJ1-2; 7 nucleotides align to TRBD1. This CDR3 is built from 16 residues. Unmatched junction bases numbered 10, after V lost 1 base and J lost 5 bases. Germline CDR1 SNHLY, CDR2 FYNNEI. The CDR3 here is CASSEDRPGQAYGYTF. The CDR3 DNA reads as TGTGCCAGCAGTGAAGATCGGCCCGGACAGGCTTATGGCTACACCTTC.

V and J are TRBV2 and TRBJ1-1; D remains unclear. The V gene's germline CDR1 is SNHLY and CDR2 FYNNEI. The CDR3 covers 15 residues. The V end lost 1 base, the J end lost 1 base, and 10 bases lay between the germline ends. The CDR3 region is CASSEVRATNTEAFF. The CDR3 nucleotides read TGTGCCAGCAGTGAAGTAAGGGCCACGAACACTGAAGCTTTCTTT.